One and the same sample provided the 12 T cell receptor beta chains below, sequenced in a study of T cells in Graves' hyperthyroidism and ophthalmopathy. Amplified TCR beta CDR3 regions came from RNA transcripts. Primed by the HTBI set, a first-round RT-PCR was run on the TCR CDR3. From the multiplex PCR reads, TCRdb called clonotypes with MiXCR, one entry per CDR3 protein. The data contain roughly 500,000 distinct CDR3 sequences, 46% of them singletons. Material: peripheral blood or thyroid tissue (not recorded which). These TCRs come from an adult woman with Graves' disease, either hyperthyroidism or ophthalmopathy (not recorded which).

This clonotype showed up many times. The CDR3 sequence: CASSDPGLRVAFF. The CDR3 bases are TGTGCCAGCAGTGATCCGGGGCTTCGAGTAGCTTTCTTT. This sequence joins TRBV12-3 or TRBV12-4 and TRBJ1-1, with a tentative D call TRBD1 (5 bases). This CDR3 has 13 amino acids. Trimming shortened V by 5 bases and J by 10 bases, and 17 bases separated the two germline ends.

This clonotype has ten or more counts. The chain uses TRBV5-1 and TRBJ2-7; 14 nucleotides match TRBD2. V lost 4 bases, J lost 1 base, and 7 bases stayed unmatched. Germline V gene sequence: CDR1 SGHRS, CDR2 YFSETQ. The CDR3 has 17 amino acids. The CDR3 nucleotides read TGCGCCAGCAGCCAGGGACTAGCGGGAGAGGGGTCCTACGAGCAGTACTTC. It specifies CASSQGLAGEGSYEQYF.

The J gene is TRBJ2-7, the V gene TRBV5-4, with D perhaps matching TRBD2 (5 bases). Deletions cut 6 bases from V and 0 bases from J, with 10 bases between. This CDR3 comprises 13 residues. CDR1 is SGHNT, CDR2 YYREEE, per germline (reference sequence). CDR3 sequence: CASTADHSYEQYF. CDR3 nucleotide sequence: TGTGCCAGCACAGCGGACCACTCCTACGAGCAGTACTTC.

V usage is TRBV29-1 and J usage is TRBJ2-7; D possibly corresponds to TRBD1 (6 bases). Germline V lookup: CDR1 SQVTM, CDR2 ANQGSEA. CDR3 length: 15 residues. CDR3 amino acids: CSAFGWQGSSYEQYF. Written as DNA, the CDR3 is TGCAGTGCCTTCGGGTGGCAGGGGAGCTCCTACGAGCAGTACTTC.

This clonotype was seen ten or more times. Written as DNA, the CDR3 is TGTGCCAGCAGTCTCAGGGGACCCGGAAACACCATATATTTT. Its translation is CASSLRGPGNTIYF. This chain links TRBV27 with TRBJ1-3; possibly TRBD1 for D (6 bases). Trimming shortened V by 5 bases and J by 4 bases, and 12 bases separated the two germline ends. CDR1 MNHEY and CDR2 SMNVEV come from the germline V gene (reference sequence). The CDR3 is 14 amino acids.

The chain recombines TRBV9 with TRBJ1-1; D perhaps matches TRBD1 (5 bases). The V gene's germline CDR1 is SGDLS and CDR2 YYNGEE. Deletions cut 4 bases from V and 4 bases from J, with 17 bases between. The CDR3 is 15 amino acids. The CDR3, as DNA: TGTGCCAGCAGCATGGGACGTATTGGACTCACTGAAGCTTTCTTT. Protein sequence: CASSMGRIGLTEAFF.

This sequence joins TRBV7-2 and TRBJ1-3; D uncertain. This CDR3 has 14 residues. The V end lost 3 bases, the J end lost 4 bases, and 10 bases lay between the germline ends. Looked up from germline, CDR1 is SGHTA and CDR2 is FQGNSA. CDR3 nucleotide sequence: TGTGCCAGCAGCTTGGCGGAGACCGGAAACACCATATATTTT. Translating it yields CASSLAETGNTIYF.

CDR3 sequence: CASSLGVAGDGKYF. Here the CDR3 DNA reads TGCGCCAGCAGCTTGGGAGTAGCGGGAGATGGGAAGTACTTC. This chain connects TRBV5-1 to TRBJ2-7, with 9 bases matching TRBD2. Unmatched junction bases numbered 9, after V lost 0 bases and J lost 11 bases. The CDR3 covers 14 residues. CDR1 and CDR2 (germline): SGHRS, YFSETQ.

V and J are TRBV20-1 and TRBJ2-2, with 8 bases matching TRBD2. With 2 bases clipped from V and 0 bases from J, the junction kept 2 bases outside the gene matches. The germline V gene encodes CDR1 DFQATT and CDR2 SNEGSKA (reference sequence). CDR3 length equals 15 residues. The CDR3 bases are TGCAGTGCTAGAACGGGGGGGGCGAACACCGGGGAGCTGTTTTTT. It translates to CSARTGGANTGELFF.

This clonotype was seen repeatedly, ten times or more. The rearrangement uses TRBV6-2 or TRBV6-3 and TRBJ1-2; TRBD1 might be the D (5 bases). Germline-derived CDR1 and CDR2 are MNHEY and SVGEGT. The CDR3 consists of 14 residues. V dropped 6 bases and J dropped 8 bases, with 19 bases sitting between them. In DNA, the CDR3 is TGTGCCAGCAGGGAGGTAGGGGACTTCTCCGGCTACACCTTC. Translating it yields CASREVGDFSGYTF.

The chain couples TRBV28 to TRBJ2-2; a weak D match, TRBD2 (6 bases). CDR1 MDHEN and CDR2 SYDVKM come from the germline V gene. The CDR3 consists of 12 residues. The V and J ends lost 7 bases and 7 bases respectively, with 10 bases between them. The CDR3 loop is CASNTAGGELFF. DNA of the CDR3: TGTGCCAGCAATACAGCGGGCGGGGAGCTGTTTTTT.

In this sample, this clonotype turned up many times. V is TRBV18 and J is TRBJ1-1; D is undetermined. Germline V lookup: CDR1 KGHSH, CDR2 LQKENI. Trimming pared 1 base from V and 7 bases from J, leaving 4 bases between. This CDR3 has 11 amino acids. DNA of the CDR3: TGTGCCAGCTCACCACGGTATGAAGCTTTCTTT. This gives the protein CASSPRYEAFF.